A single sample gave rise to the 30 T cell receptor beta chains below, sequenced in a study of control samples from healthy donors and cancer patients. The data were produced by immunoSEQ multiplex PCR, yet TCRdb's version contains in-frame clones alone and is incomplete. The repertoire holds 130,000 or so clones, with under 95% as singletons. Sequencing was performed on blood. Source of these receptors: a man younger than 35 in good health.

V and J are TRBV9 and TRBJ1-5; D may be TRBD1 (5 bases). The V and J ends lost 3 bases and 7 bases respectively, with 14 bases between them. The CDR3 is 14 residues long. Looked up from germline, CDR1 is SGDLS and CDR2 is YYNGEE. Here the CDR3 reads CASSGGGVGQPQHF. The CDR3 nucleotides read TGTGCCAGCAGCGGGGGCGGGGTCGGGCAGCCCCAGCATTTT.

This clone came up once. The chain combines TRBV27 with TRBJ2-2; D unresolved. This CDR3 region has 12 residues. The V and J ends lost 5 bases and 7 bases respectively, with 8 bases between them. The V gene's germline CDR1 is MNHEY and CDR2 SMNVEV (reference sequence). CDR3 sequence (DNA): TGTGCCAGCAGTCTCCTCGGCGGGGAGCTGTTTTTT. It encodes CASSLLGGELFF.

The gene calls are TRBV21-1 and TRBJ2-3; the table calls TRBD2, which could not be checked here. TRBV21-1 is a known pseudogene. The CDR3 extends over 12 amino acids. CDR3 coding DNA: TGTGCCAGCAAAAGCCCCGCAGATACGCAGTATTTT. Translation gives CASKSPADTQYF.

This clone was recorded a few times. Other nucleotide sequences from this sample produce the same CDR3. This chain connects TRBV5-4 to TRBJ2-3; the D is unclear. Germline assignment: CDR1 SGHNT and CDR2 YYREEE (reference sequence). Trimming shortened V by 1 base and J by 2 bases, and 8 bases separated the two germline ends. CDR3 length: 14 residues. CDR3 protein: CASSLWPYTDTQYF. In DNA, the CDR3 is TGTGCCAGCAGCTTGTGGCCCTACACAGATACGCAGTATTTT.

V gene TRBV19 combines with J gene TRBJ1-1; tentative D call: TRBD1 (5 bases). The CDR3 has 12 residues. Looked up from germline, CDR1 is LNHDA and CDR2 is SQIVND (reference sequence). The V end lost 4 bases, the J end lost 8 bases, and 11 bases lay between the germline ends. For the CDR3, the DNA is TGTGCCAGTAGTAACCCAGGGATGGAAGCTTTCTTT. Residues: CASSNPGMEAFF.

The chain recombines TRBV3-1 (or the pseudogene TRBV3-2) with TRBJ2-1; 8 positions match TRBD2. The ends lost 0 bases at V and 2 bases at J; junction bases unmatched: 6. The CDR3 contains 17 residues. The V gene's germline CDR1 is LGHDT and CDR2 YNNKEL (reference sequence). The CDR3 here is CASSQDGSGGTYNEQFF. The DNA of the CDR3 is TGTGCCAGCAGCCAAGATGGGAGCGGGGGTACCTACAATGAGCAGTTCTTC.

The V gene is TRBV15, the J gene TRBJ1-5, with D tentatively TRBD1 (6 bases). Germline-derived CDR1 and CDR2 are LNHNV and YYDKDF (reference sequence). This CDR3 spans 15 amino acids. The V end was cut by 3 bases, the J end by 1 base, with 10 bases between. CDR3 coding DNA: TGTGCCACCAGCAGCCGGACAGTAAGCAATCAGCCCCAGCATTTT. Translating gives CATSSRTVSNQPQHF. The full variable domain, with the rest looked up from reference TRBV15 and TRBJ1-5, is DAMVIQNPRYQVTQFGKPVTLSCSQTLNHNVMYWYQQKSSQAPKLLFHYYDKDFNNEADTPDNFQSRRPNTSFCFLDIRSPGLGDTAMYLCATSSRTVSNQPQHFGDGTRLSIL.

The rearrangement uses TRBV30 and TRBJ2-7, with a tentative D call TRBD1 (5 bases). Germline assignment: CDR1 GTSNPN and CDR2 SVGIG (reference sequence). The length of the CDR3 is 12 residues. Trimming removed 1 base at V and 1 base at J, with 5 bases between. CDR3 in DNA: TGTGCCTGGAGTGGGACATCCTACGAGCAGTACTTC. Its protein is CAWSGTSYEQYF.

J is TRBJ2-5 and V is TRBV5-4; weak D call: TRBD2 (5 bases). Germline CDR1 reads SGHNT; CDR2 reads YYREEE (reference sequence). The CDR3 has 14 amino acids. Trimming took off 1 base at V and 5 bases at J, with 12 bases between the two ends. CDR3 region: CASSLRGPEETQYF. CDR3 sequence (DNA): TGTGCCAGCAGCTTGAGAGGGCCGGAGGAGACCCAGTACTTC.

Concerning this clone: Other DNA sequences within the sample encode an identical CDR3. V usage is TRBV2 and J usage is TRBJ2-2; a weak D match, TRBD1 (6 bases). V gave up 8 bases and J gave up 5 bases, with 9 bases separating them. The CDR3 sequence is 12 residues long. Per the germline V gene, CDR1 is SNHLY and CDR2 is FYNNEI. CDR3 bases: TGTGCCAGCGGTCAGGGGACCGGGGAGCTGTTTTTT. It yields the protein CASGQGTGELFF.

The V and J genes are TRBV9 and TRBJ2-1; D is uncertain. The CDR3 totals 12 residues. From germline, CDR1 is SGDLS and CDR2 YYNGEE. V was shortened by 3 bases and J by 9 bases, with 10 bases between the two germline ends. CDR3 bases: TGTGCCAGCAGCGAGGATGGGTTTGAGCAGTTCTTC. Translation gives CASSEDGFEQFF. Supplemented by reference TRBV9 and TRBJ2-1, the full variable domain reads DSGVTQTPKHLITATGQRVTLRCSPRSGDLSVYWYQQSLDQGLQFLIQYYNGEERAKGNILERFSAQQFPDLHSELNLSSLELGDSALYFCASSEDGFEQFFGPGTRLTVL.

This sequence joins TRBV3-1 (or the pseudogene TRBV3-2) and TRBJ2-7; D might be TRBD2 (5 bases). V was clipped by 1 base and J by 5 bases, with 15 bases between them. This CDR3 comprises 15 residues. Germline CDR1 is LGHDT and CDR2 is YNNKEL (reference sequence). In DNA form, the CDR3 reads TGTGCCAGCAGCCAAGGGACCACTAGTTTCCACGAGCAGTACTTC. This encodes CASSQGTTSFHEQYF.

The chain is built from TRBV9 and TRBJ2-7; TRBD2 matches at 9 bases. CDR3 size: 15 residues. V was clipped by 4 bases and J by 2 bases; unmatched bases: 7. Germline-derived CDR1 and CDR2 are SGDLS and YYNGEE. The chain's CDR3 is CASSPSSGEPYEQYF. CDR3 nucleotide sequence: TGTGCCAGCAGCCCTTCTAGCGGGGAGCCCTACGAGCAGTACTTC. Using reference TRBV9 and TRBJ2-7 for the parts outside the CDR3, the full variable domain is DSGVTQTPKHLITATGQRVTLRCSPRSGDLSVYWYQQSLDQGLQFLIQYYNGEERAKGNILERFSAQQFPDLHSELNLSSLELGDSALYFCASSPSSGEPYEQYFGPGTRLTVT.

The chain recombines TRBV7-9 with TRBJ2-5; 12 bases are a match to TRBD2. CDR1 is SEHNR and CDR2 is FQNEAQ in the germline V gene (reference sequence). J lost 4 bases, V lost 5 bases, and 5 bases had no gene match. This CDR3 contains 15 residues. The CDR3 reads CASSASGGARETQYF. The CDR3 DNA is TGTGCCAGCAGCGCTAGCGGGGGGGCCCGAGAGACCCAGTACTTC.

The chain employs TRBV5-8 and TRBJ1-4, with 8 positions matching TRBD1. The trim removed 0 bases at V and 8 bases at J, leaving 6 bases unmatched. CDR3 length: 15 residues. The V gene's germline CDR1 is SGHTS and CDR2 YDEGEE. CDR3 sequence (DNA): TGTGCCAGCAGCTTGGGGACAGGGACCGAAGAAAAACTGTTTTTT. Amino acid sequence: CASSLGTGTEEKLFF.

The gene calls are TRBV6-1 and TRBJ1-5; D might be TRBD1 (5 bases). Germline lookup yields CDR1 MNHNS and CDR2 SASEGT. V was pared by 2 bases and J by 4 bases, with 15 bases between. The CDR3 loop spans 16 amino acids. The CDR3 nucleotides read TGTGCCAGCAGTGAATGGCCAGGGTCTTATAATCAGCCCCAGCATTTT. Its protein is CASSEWPGSYNQPQHF.

The chain recombines TRBV5-1 with TRBJ1-2; 12 positions match TRBD1. J was trimmed by 7 bases and V by 1 base; bases with no gene match: 8. CDR1 is SGHRS and CDR2 is YFSETQ in the germline V gene. CDR3 length: 16 amino acids. CDR3 sequence: CASSLSPGQGAGGYTF. The DNA of the CDR3 is TGCGCCAGCAGCTTGTCCCCGGGACAGGGGGCAGGTGGCTACACCTTC.

V usage is TRBV10-3 and J usage is TRBJ2-1; TRBD2 matches 11 bases. Trimming at V came to 4 bases and at J to 0 bases, leaving 20 bases not matched to a gene. This CDR3 has 22 residues. Germline assignment: CDR1 ENHRY and CDR2 SYGVKD. DNA of the CDR3: TGTGCCATCAGTGTTCCCCAGGAACTAGCGGGGGTGTGGGGTAGCTCCTACAATGAGCAGTTCTTC. It encodes CAISVPQELAGVWGSSYNEQFF.

The CDR3: CASSVSDRVGSMDTQYF. The CDR3 nucleotides are TGTGCCAGCAGTGTATCAGATCGCGTAGGGTCTATGGATACGCAGTATTTT. The rearrangement joins TRBV2 to TRBJ2-3; unclear D gene. V was shortened by 4 bases and J by 6 bases, with 23 bases between the two germline ends. Germline loops: CDR1 SNHLY, CDR2 FYNNEI. CDR3 length: 17 amino acids.

V gene TRBV7-2 combines with J gene TRBJ1-2; 7 nucleotides line up with TRBD1. The V gene's germline CDR1 is SGHTA and CDR2 FQGNSA. The CDR3 contains 16 residues. The junction had 13 bases not matched to a gene; V was cut back by 6 bases and J by 3 bases. This chain's CDR3 is CASRGLWDSNYYGYTF. The CDR3 region has the DNA TGTGCCAGCAGGGGGCTGTGGGACAGCAATTACTATGGCTACACCTTC.

The rearrangement joins TRBV5-1 to TRBJ2-7; D gene unclear. CDR3 length: 13 amino acids. The V gene's germline CDR1 is SGHRS and CDR2 YFSETQ. The germline V and J ends were trimmed by 0 bases and 2 bases, with 6 bases remaining between them. This CDR3 is CASSLEVTYEQYF. The CDR3 nucleotides read TGCGCCAGCAGCTTGGAGGTCACCTACGAGCAGTACTTC.

The V gene is TRBV19, the J gene TRBJ1-1, with a weak D call TRBD1 (5 bases). This CDR3 has 15 amino acids. Germline lookup yields CDR1 LNHDA and CDR2 SQIVND (reference sequence). Trimming took off 5 bases at V and 0 bases at J, with 13 bases between the two ends. The CDR3 nucleotides are TGTGCCAGTAGTCCCTGGCGACAGATGAACACTGAAGCTTTCTTT. It translates to CASSPWRQMNTEAFF.

This chain links TRBV7-2 with TRBJ1-1; D might be TRBD1 (5 bases). Germline V gene data show CDR1 as SGHTA and CDR2 as FQGNSA. Deletions cut 2 bases from V and 4 bases from J, with 20 bases between. The CDR3 contains 17 residues. DNA of the CDR3: TGTGCCAGCAGCTTAATTAGGTGGATTGGGGCGCCCACTGAAGCTTTCTTT. It encodes CASSLIRWIGAPTEAFF.

The V and J genes are TRBV3-1 (or the pseudogene TRBV3-2) and TRBJ2-5; 12 bases line up with TRBD2. The CDR3 totals 16 residues. The ends lost 4 bases at V and 4 bases at J; junction bases unmatched: 7. Germline-derived CDR1 and CDR2 are LGHDT and YNNKEL (reference sequence). The chain's CDR3 is CASSPETSGSRETQYF. CDR3 DNA sequence: TGTGCCAGCAGCCCGGAGACTAGCGGGAGTAGAGAGACCCAGTACTTC.

The chain is built from TRBV4-1 and TRBJ1-6, with 11 bases fitting TRBD1. The CDR3 totals 14 residues. The V gene end was trimmed by 3 bases and the J gene end by 10 bases; junction bases not matched to a gene: 2. CDR1 is MGHRA and CDR2 is YSYEKL in the germline V gene. This CDR3 is CASSQGQGDSPLHF. The CDR3 DNA follows: TGCGCCAGCAGCCAGGGACAGGGGGACTCACCCCTCCACTTT.

This chain links TRBV18 with TRBJ1-3, with TRBD1 as a possible D gene (5 bases). Trimming took off 8 bases at V and 4 bases at J, with 15 bases between the two ends. Germline CDR1 KGHSH, CDR2 LQKENI. There are 14 residues in the CDR3. CDR3 DNA sequence: TGTGCCAGCCGGGCAGGGAGTGCGGGAAACACCATATATTTT. It is translated as CASRAGSAGNTIYF.

The rearrangement links TRBV5-6 to TRBJ2-7; 8 nucleotides agree with TRBD1. Germline CDR1 reads SGHDT; CDR2 reads YYEEEE. The junction had 7 bases not matched to a gene; V was cut back by 2 bases and J by 0 bases. The CDR3 contains 16 residues. In DNA form, the CDR3 reads TGTGCCAGCAGCTTTCTCCCCCAGGGGGCCTCCTACGAGCAGTACTTC. Translation gives CASSFLPQGASYEQYF. The complete variable domain, with remaining parts taken from reference TRBV5-6 and TRBJ2-7, reads DAGVTQSPTHLIKTRGQQVTLRCSPKSGHDTVSWYQQALGQGPQFIFQYYEEEERQRGNFPDRFSGHQFPNYSSELNVNALLLGDSALYLCASSFLPQGASYEQYFGPGTRLTVT.

The chain has TRBV4-1 and TRBJ2-5; TRBD2 is a possible D gene (5 bases). Germline V CDR1 and CDR2: MGHRA, YSYEKL. V was cut by 1 base and J by 5 bases, with 17 bases left in between. The CDR3 is 16 amino acids. CDR3 nucleotide sequence: TGCGCCAGCAGCCAAGTAGAGCGGAGCCTGGTGGAGACCCAGTACTTC. It yields the protein CASSQVERSLVETQYF.

J is TRBJ1-2 and V is TRBV5-6; D gene ambiguous. V gave up 0 bases and J gave up 6 bases, with 9 bases separating them. The germline gives CDR1 SGHDT, CDR2 YYEEEE. CDR3 length equals 13 residues. In nucleotides, the CDR3 is TGTGCCAGCAGCTTGGGAAGACGGGATGGCTACACCTTC. It translates to CASSLGRRDGYTF.

This clone was observed once. The CDR3 coding sequence is TGCGCCAGCAGCCCAGGGATAGCTAACTATGGCTACACCTTC. It codes for CASSPGIANYGYTF. The chain employs TRBV4-1 and TRBJ1-2; perhaps TRBD1 as D (5 bases). The germline V gene encodes CDR1 MGHRA and CDR2 YSYEKL. The CDR3 covers 14 residues. The germline V and J ends were trimmed by 4 bases and 0 bases, with 9 bases remaining between them.